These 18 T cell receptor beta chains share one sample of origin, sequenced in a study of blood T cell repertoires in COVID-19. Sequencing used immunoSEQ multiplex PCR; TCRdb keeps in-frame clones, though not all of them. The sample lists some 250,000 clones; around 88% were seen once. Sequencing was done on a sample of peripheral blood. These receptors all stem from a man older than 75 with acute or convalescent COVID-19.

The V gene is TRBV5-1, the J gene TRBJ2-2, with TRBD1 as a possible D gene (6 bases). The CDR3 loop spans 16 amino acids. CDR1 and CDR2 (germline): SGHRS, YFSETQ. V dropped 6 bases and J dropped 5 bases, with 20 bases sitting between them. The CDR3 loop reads CASNPRPGTSTGELFF. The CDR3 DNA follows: TGCGCCAGCAACCCGCGACCCGGGACATCGACCGGGGAGCTGTTTTTT.

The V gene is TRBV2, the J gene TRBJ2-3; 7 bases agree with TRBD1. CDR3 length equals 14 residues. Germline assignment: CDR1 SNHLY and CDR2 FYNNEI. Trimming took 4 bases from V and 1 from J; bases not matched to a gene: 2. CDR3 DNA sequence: TGTGCCAGCAGTGGGGACAGAGGCACAGATACGCAGTATTTT. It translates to CASSGDRGTDTQYF.

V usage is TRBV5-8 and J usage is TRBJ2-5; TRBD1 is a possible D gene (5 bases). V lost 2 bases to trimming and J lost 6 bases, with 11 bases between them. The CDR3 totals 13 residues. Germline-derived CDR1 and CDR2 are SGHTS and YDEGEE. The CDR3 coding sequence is TGTGCCAGCAGCTTCCAGGGCTTGCAGACCCAGTACTTC. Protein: CASSFQGLQTQYF.

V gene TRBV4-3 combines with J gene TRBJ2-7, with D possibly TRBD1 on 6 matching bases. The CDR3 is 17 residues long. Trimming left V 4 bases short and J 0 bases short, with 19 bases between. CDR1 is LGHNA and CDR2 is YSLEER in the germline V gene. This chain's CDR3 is CASSPSVGGTSSYEQYF. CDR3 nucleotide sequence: TGCGCCAGCAGCCCCTCGGTTGGGGGCACAAGCTCCTACGAGCAGTACTTC.

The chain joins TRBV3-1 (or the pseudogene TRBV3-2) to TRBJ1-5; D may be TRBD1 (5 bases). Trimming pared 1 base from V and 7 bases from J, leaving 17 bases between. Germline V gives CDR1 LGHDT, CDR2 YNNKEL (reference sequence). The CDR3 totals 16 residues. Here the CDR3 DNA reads TGTGCCAGCAGCCAAGGGGACGGGGGTGTCAACCAGCCCCAGCATTTT. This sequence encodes CASSQGDGGVNQPQHF.

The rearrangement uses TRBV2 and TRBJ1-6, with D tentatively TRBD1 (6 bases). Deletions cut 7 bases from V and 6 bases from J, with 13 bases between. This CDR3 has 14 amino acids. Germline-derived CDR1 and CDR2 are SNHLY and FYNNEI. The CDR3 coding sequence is TGTGCCAGCAAACCCAGGGGCGGTAATTCACCCCTCCACTTT. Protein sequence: CASKPRGGNSPLHF.

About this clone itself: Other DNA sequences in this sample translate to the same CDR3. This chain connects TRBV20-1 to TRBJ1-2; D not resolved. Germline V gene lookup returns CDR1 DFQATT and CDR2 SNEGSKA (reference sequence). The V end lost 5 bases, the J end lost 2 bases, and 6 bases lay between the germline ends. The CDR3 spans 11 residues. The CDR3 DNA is TGCAGTGCTCCGGGAAACTATGGCTACACCTTC. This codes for CSAPGNYGYTF.

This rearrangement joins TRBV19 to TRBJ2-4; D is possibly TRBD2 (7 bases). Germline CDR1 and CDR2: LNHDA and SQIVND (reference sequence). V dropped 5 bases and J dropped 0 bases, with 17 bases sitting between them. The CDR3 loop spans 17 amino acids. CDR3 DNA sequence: TGTGCCAGTAGTCTTTTGGGGGGGCGACTAGCCAAAAACATTCAGTACTTC. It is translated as CASSLLGGRLAKNIQYF.

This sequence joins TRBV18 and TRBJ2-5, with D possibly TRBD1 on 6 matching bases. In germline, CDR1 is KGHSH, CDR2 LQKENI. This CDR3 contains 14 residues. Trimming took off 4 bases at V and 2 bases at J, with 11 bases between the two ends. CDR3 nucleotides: TGTGCCAGCTCACTAGGAACAGGGCAAGAGACCCAGTACTTC. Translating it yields CASSLGTGQETQYF.

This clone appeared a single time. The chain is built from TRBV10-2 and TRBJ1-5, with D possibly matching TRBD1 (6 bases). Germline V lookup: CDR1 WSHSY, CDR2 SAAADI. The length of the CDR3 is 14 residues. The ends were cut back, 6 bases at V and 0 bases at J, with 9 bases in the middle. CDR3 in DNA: TGCGCCAGCAGGGGGGACAATAGCAATCAGCCCCAGCATTTT. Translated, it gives CASRGDNSNQPQHF.

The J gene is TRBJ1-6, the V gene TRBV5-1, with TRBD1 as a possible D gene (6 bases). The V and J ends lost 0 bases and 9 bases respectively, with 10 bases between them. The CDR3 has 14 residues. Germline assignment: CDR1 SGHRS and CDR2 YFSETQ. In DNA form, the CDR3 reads TGCGCCAGCAGCTTGGAGCAGGGGAGTTCACCCCTCCACTTT. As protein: CASSLEQGSSPLHF.

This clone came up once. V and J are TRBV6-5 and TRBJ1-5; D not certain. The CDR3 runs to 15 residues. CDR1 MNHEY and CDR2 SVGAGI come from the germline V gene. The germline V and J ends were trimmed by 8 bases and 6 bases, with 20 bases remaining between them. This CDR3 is CASQTLGEWGQPQHF. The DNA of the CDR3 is TGTGCCAGCCAAACCCTTGGGGAGTGGGGTCAGCCCCAGCATTTT.

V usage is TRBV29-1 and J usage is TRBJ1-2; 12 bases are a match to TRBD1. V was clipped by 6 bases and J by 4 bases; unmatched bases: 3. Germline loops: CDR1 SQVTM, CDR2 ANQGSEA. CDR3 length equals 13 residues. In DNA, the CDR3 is TGCAGCGTGGGACAGGGGGCTGGCTATGGCTACACCTTC. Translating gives CSVGQGAGYGYTF.

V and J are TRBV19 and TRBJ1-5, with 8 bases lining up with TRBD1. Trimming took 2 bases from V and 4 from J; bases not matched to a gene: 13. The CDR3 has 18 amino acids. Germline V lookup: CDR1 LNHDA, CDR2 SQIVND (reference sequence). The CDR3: CASSIILGQGGGNQPQHF. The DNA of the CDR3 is TGTGCCAGTAGTATAATTTTAGGACAGGGAGGGGGAAATCAGCCCCAGCATTTT.

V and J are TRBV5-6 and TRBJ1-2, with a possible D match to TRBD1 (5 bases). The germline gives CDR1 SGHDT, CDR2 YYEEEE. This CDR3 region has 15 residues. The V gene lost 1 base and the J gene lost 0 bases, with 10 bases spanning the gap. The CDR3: CASSLPRGSNYGYTF. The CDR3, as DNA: TGTGCCAGCAGCTTGCCGCGGGGCTCTAACTATGGCTACACCTTC. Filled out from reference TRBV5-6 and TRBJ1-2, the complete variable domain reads DAGVTQSPTHLIKTRGQQVTLRCSPKSGHDTVSWYQQALGQGPQFIFQYYEEEERQRGNFPDRFSGHQFPNYSSELNVNALLLGDSALYLCASSLPRGSNYGYTFGSGTRLTVV.

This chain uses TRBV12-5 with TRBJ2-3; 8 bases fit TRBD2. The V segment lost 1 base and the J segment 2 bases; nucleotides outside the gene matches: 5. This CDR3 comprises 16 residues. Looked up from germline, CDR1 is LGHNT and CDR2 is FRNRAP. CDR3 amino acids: CASGLGAGAFTDTQYF. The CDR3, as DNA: TGTGCTAGTGGTTTGGGAGCGGGGGCCTTCACAGATACGCAGTATTTT.

In DNA form, the CDR3 reads TGTGCCACCAGGGACTCCGTAAGGGAAAGCGGCTCCTACAATGAGCAGTTCTTC. Its translation: CATRDSVRESGSYNEQFF. This sequence joins TRBV24-1 and TRBJ2-1; a weak D match, TRBD2 (5 bases). From germline, CDR1 is KGHDR and CDR2 SFDVKD. This CDR3 has 18 residues. Trimming took off 7 bases at V and 0 bases at J, with 21 bases between the two ends.

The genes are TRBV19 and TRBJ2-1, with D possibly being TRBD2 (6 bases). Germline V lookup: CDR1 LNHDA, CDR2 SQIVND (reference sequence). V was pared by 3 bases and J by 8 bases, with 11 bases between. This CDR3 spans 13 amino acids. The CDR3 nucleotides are TGTGCCAGTAGTATGGGGGGTGGGTATGAGCAGTTCTTC. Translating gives CASSMGGGYEQFF.